This T cell receptor (beta chain) was identified in a study of T cell responses to AZD1222 COVID-19 vaccine. Trimming removed 2 bases at V and 3 bases at J, with 11 bases between. The CDR3 sequence is 15 residues long. From germline, CDR1 is MNHEY and CDR2 SVGEGT. Assay used: immunoSEQ multiplex PCR; TCRdb lists only in-frame clones, some missing. The sample gives about 130,000 clones, approximately 85% of which show up once; 1.5% to 2% is in the top ten. J is TRBJ1-5 and V is TRBV6-2 or TRBV6-3, with D tentatively TRBD1 (5 bases). This receptor was identified in an adult in good health. The sequences come from peripheral blood, collected on day 0 of AZD1222 vaccination. The CDR3 region has the DNA TGTGCCAGCAGTTACGGGGGACGGCCCAATCAGCCCCAGCATTTT. Translating it yields CASSYGGRPNQPQHF.